This record concerns one T cell receptor (beta chain) sequence. In this sample, this clonotype turned up a few times. Its binding antigen is unknown. Base qualities are missing; no much larger clone stands one base away. The donors were roughly 39 Caucasian individuals from Russia, aged roughly 6 to 90 years, who were systemically healthy. Each donor gave roughly 9 milliliters of peripheral blood, drawn into EDTA-treated Vacutainer tubes. PBMCs were isolated by Ficoll-Paque density-gradient centrifugation, with at least 7 million obtained per sample. Total RNA, at least 6 micrograms per sample, was extracted from PBMCs with Trizol reagent. For every donor, flow cytometry on a PBMC aliquot measured the percentage of naive CD45RAhigh/CD27high T cells. The sample comes from a study of blood T cells in healthy people across ages (dated by TCRdb to between 2015 and 2016). About the full investigation: In model experiments, roughly one uniquely barcoded TCR beta cDNA molecule per two T cells was captured by template switching. Using deep sequencing normalized with unique cDNA molecular identifiers, the study measured how TCR beta repertoire diversity changes with age. Donors were grouped into four age groups: young (average approximately 15 years), middle-aged (roughly 40), aged (approximately 58) and long-lived (about 89). Donors of different ages were randomly distributed across sequencing lanes to avoid experimental bias. Using the same blood draw, the study looked at two additional independent replicas of 1 million unique cDNA reads for two donors, one aged 18 to 30 and the other aged 80 or older. The study at large found these results: Since profiling was done on bulk unsorted PBMCs, naive and antigen-experienced compartments could not be conclusively compared. The CMV infection status of donors was not known, potentially confounding age-related changes in expanded clonotypes. Total diversity estimates from one million sequenced T cells were considered lower bounds and underestimates. The long-lived group showed more naive CD4+ T cells, fewer expanded clones and increased TCR diversity than the aged group, suggesting age selection. Observed TCR beta diversity per million T cells fell roughly linearly with age, and a significant reduction was already apparent by age roughly 40. Observed TCR beta diversity correlated strongly with the percentage of naive T cells measured by flow cytometry.

From a lookup of the germline V gene, CDR1 and CDR2 are MGHRA and YSYEKL. Including the terminal cysteine and phenylalanine, the CDR3 comprises 14 residues. Only the CDR3 portion is preserved as DNA: 42 bases, with reading frame beginning at the first base. Library preparation employed 5' RACE. Data came from an Illumina HiSeq 2500. The second PCR ran for about 7 to 11 cycles and used a J-beta primer mix along with a sample-barcoded 5' primer. Each TCR beta cDNA molecule received a unique molecular identifier from a template-switch 5' adaptor carrying 12 random nucleotides. Each sample yielded at least 2.5 million CDR3-containing paired-end reads. First-strand cDNA synthesis was performed from all RNA using the Mint cDNA synthesis kit, with priming by a TRBC-specific oligonucleotide. Following uracil-DNA glycosylase treatment, all cDNA underwent a first 18-cycle PCR with the universal primers M1SS and BC2_uni_R. The authors processed their data as follows. Each sample was normalized by randomly selecting 1 million high-quality reads, each carrying a distinct molecular identifier. Instead of being binned into consensus sequences, reads that shared molecular identifiers were thrown out. MiTCR, run with a Q25 quality threshold and the strictest error-elimination algorithm, handled CDR3 identification, clonotype clustering and error correction. A nonparametric unseen species model with Euler transformation was used to estimate lower-bound total TCR beta diversity. TCRdb took the public reads, trimmed them with fastp at Q25, ran MiXCR for clone calling and kept in-frame beta chains. When rows share a CDR3 protein, they turn into one entry using the most common DNA and genes. The authors' filters were not applied to this entry. Present in this sample are 1,300,000 or so distinct CDR3 sequences, around 59% of which were seen just once. 6.5% to 8% of the sample goes to the ten largest clones.

This TCR was sampled from a man younger than 35 in good health. The sequencing sample was made of blood. This receptor chain uses TRBV4-1 and TRBJ2-4, with no confident D gene call. The tail of the sequence fits TRBJ2-7 better, so the J call may be wrong. The nucleotide sequence reads as follows: TGCGCCAGCAGCCCCCTCAATGGGCTAGTCGAGCAGTACTTC. This sequence encodes CASSPLNGLVEQYF.